This T cell receptor (beta chain) was observed in a study of blood T cell repertoires in COVID-19. TCRdb keeps only in-frame clones here, not all; method: immunoSEQ multiplex PCR. The sample includes over 85,000 clones, roughly nine tenths of them seen just once. V lost 2 bases, J lost 6 bases, and 18 bases lay in between. Per the germline V gene, CDR1 is SGHNT and CDR2 is YYREEE (reference sequence). This CDR3 contains 16 residues. Sequencing input: peripheral blood. This receptor was identified in a human donor in a cohort sampled during active COVID-19. V usage is TRBV5-4 and J usage is TRBJ2-1; tentatively, D is TRBD1 (6 bases). The CDR3 DNA sequence: TGTGCCAGCAGCTTTAGCAGGGGCGGTGATTTCAATGAGCAGTTCTTC. Protein: CASSFSRGGDFNEQFF.